Shown below are 14 T cell receptor beta chains from a single sample sequenced in a study of radiotherapy plus CTLA-4 blockade in lung cancer. Here immunoSEQ multiplex PCR was the method, and the copy in TCRdb shows in-frame clones only, minus some. The sample lists 45,000 to 60,000 clones; roughly 80% were seen once. Sequenced material: peripheral blood, taken from a patient treated with radiotherapy plus ipilimumab. The receptors here all came from a human donor with non-small cell lung cancer who had a complete response to radiotherapy plus ipilimumab.

The rearrangement joins TRBV7-2 to TRBJ1-3, with 7 positions matching TRBD1. V trimming: 6 bases; J trimming: 4 bases; junction bases outside the gene matches: 6. The CDR3 covers 14 residues. The germline CDR1 and CDR2 sequences are SGHTA and FQGNSA. The CDR3 reads CASRVQGTGNTIYF. In DNA form, the CDR3 reads TGTGCCAGCAGGGTACAGGGGACAGGAAACACCATATATTTT.

The chain employs TRBV28 and TRBJ1-6, with a weak D call TRBD1 (6 bases). Trimming stripped 3 bases from V and 0 bases from J, with 18 bases between. CDR3 length: 19 residues. Germline-derived CDR1 and CDR2 are MDHEN and SYDVKM. The CDR3 spells CASSFPRGGGSSYNSPLHF. DNA for the CDR3: TGTGCCAGCAGTTTCCCCCGAGGGGGGGGAAGCTCCTATAATTCACCCCTCCACTTT.

This clone was counted between two and nine times. CDR3 DNA sequence: TGTGCCAGCAGTGAGACGACTAGCGGGGAGAGACTAGAGCAGTTCTTC. Translating it yields CASSETTSGERLEQFF. The chain joins TRBV25-1 to TRBJ2-1; 11 bases fit TRBD2. The length of the CDR3 is 16 residues. Germline V lookup: CDR1 MGHDK, CDR2 SYGVNS. Trimming cost V 3 bases and J 10 bases; bases outside gene matches: 11. Supplemented by reference TRBV25-1 and TRBJ2-1, the full variable domain reads EADIYQTPRYLVIGTGKKITLECSQTMGHDKMYWYQQDPGMELHLIHYSYGVNSTEKGDLSSESTVSRIRTEHFPLTLESARPSHTSQYLCASSETTSGERLEQFFGPGTRLTVL.

CDR3 sequence: CATSRDERATQYF. The CDR3 DNA follows: TGTGCCACCAGCAGAGATGAGCGAGCTACGCAGTATTTT. The chain is built from TRBV15 and TRBJ2-3; no definite D call. CDR1 LNHNV and CDR2 YYDKDF come from the germline V gene (reference sequence). The length of the CDR3 is 13 residues. V shed 0 bases and J shed 8 bases, with 9 bases lying between them. Filled out from reference TRBV15 and TRBJ2-3, the complete variable domain reads DAMVIQNPRYQVTQFGKPVTLSCSQTLNHNVMYWYQQKSSQAPKLLFHYYDKDFNNEADTPDNFQSRRPNTSFCFLDIRSPGLGDTAMYLCATSRDERATQYFGPGTRLTVL.

The rearrangement uses TRBV10-2 and TRBJ2-1; tentatively, D is TRBD1 (8 bases). Germline assignment: CDR1 WSHSY and CDR2 SAAADI. Trimming pared 4 bases from V and 7 bases from J, leaving 14 bases between. The CDR3 loop spans 14 amino acids. The chain's CDR3 is CASSGTGGVNEQFF. CDR3 nucleotides: TGCGCCAGCAGTGGAACAGGGGGGGTGAATGAGCAGTTCTTC.

The chain couples TRBV7-9 to TRBJ2-3, with D tentatively TRBD1 (5 bases). CDR3 length: 14 residues. V was cut by 5 bases and J by 1 base, with 10 bases left in between. Germline loops: CDR1 SEHNR, CDR2 FQNEAQ (reference sequence). This CDR3 reads CASSPPRGTDTQYF. The CDR3 nucleotides are TGTGCCAGCAGCCCCCCCAGGGGCACAGATACGCAGTATTTT.

V and J are TRBV4-1 and TRBJ1-2; the D gene is possibly TRBD1 (5 bases). The CDR3 is 17 amino acids. V dropped 4 bases and J dropped 3 bases, with 21 bases sitting between them. CDR1 is MGHRA and CDR2 is YSYEKL in the germline V gene. CDR3 DNA: TGCGCCAGCAGCCCCGAAGGCGGCGCAGGGCGTGACTATGGCTACACCTTC. This codes for CASSPEGGAGRDYGYTF.

The chain couples TRBV7-9 to TRBJ2-2, with 7 bases fitting TRBD1. Germline V gene lookup returns CDR1 SEHNR and CDR2 FQNEAQ (reference sequence). V shed 4 bases, J shed 7 bases, and the junction held 0 bases outside the gene matches. This CDR3 comprises 12 residues. The CDR3 bases are TGTGCCAGCAGCTGGACAGGCGGGGAGCTGTTTTTT. Translating it yields CASSWTGGELFF.

The V gene is TRBV5-4, the J gene TRBJ1-4, with TRBD1 matching 8 bases. Germline lookup yields CDR1 SGHNT and CDR2 YYREEE (reference sequence). The CDR3 runs to 14 residues. V lost 4 bases to trimming and J lost 7 bases; unmatched junction nucleotides: 6. CDR3 amino acids: CASSLGQGLEKLFF. The CDR3 bases are TGTGCCAGCAGCCTTGGACAGGGCCTTGAAAAACTGTTTTTT.

J is TRBJ1-3 and V is TRBV4-1; 7 bases map to TRBD1. Germline CDR1 MGHRA, CDR2 YSYEKL. The V and J ends lost 1 base and 2 bases, in that order; junction bases with no gene match: 5. The CDR3 extends over 16 amino acids. The DNA for the CDR3 is TGCGCCAGCAGCCAAGTGCCGGGACAGCCTGGAAACACCATATATTTT. This sequence encodes CASSQVPGQPGNTIYF.

The V and J genes are TRBV7-2 and TRBJ1-2; 11 positions agree with TRBD1. The CDR3 is made up of 17 amino acids. V was pared by 1 base and J by 4 bases, with 8 bases of the junction left unmatched. In germline, CDR1 is SGHTA, CDR2 FQGNSA. CDR3 in DNA: TGTGCCAGCAGCTTAGTGTCCGGGACAGGGGGAACCTATGGCTACACCTTC. Amino acids: CASSLVSGTGGTYGYTF.

The chain employs TRBV7-2 and TRBJ1-4, with 8 positions matching TRBD1. This CDR3 contains 15 residues. In germline, CDR1 is SGHTA, CDR2 FQGNSA. V dropped 1 base and J dropped 9; count of bases not matched to a gene: 7. Here the CDR3 reads CASSLGTGGFQKLFF. CDR3 bases: TGTGCCAGCAGCTTAGGAACAGGGGGGTTCCAAAAACTGTTTTTT.

The chain has TRBV19 and TRBJ1-2; D possibly corresponds to TRBD1 (5 bases). The CDR3 totals 12 residues. Germline lookup yields CDR1 LNHDA and CDR2 SQIVND (reference sequence). V was pared by 8 bases and J by 7 bases, with 14 bases between. As DNA, the CDR3 is TGTGCCAGTGGATCGGGGGTTTCTGGCTACACCTTC. This codes for CASGSGVSGYTF.

The V gene is TRBV4-3, the J gene TRBJ1-4; D remains unclear. Trimming pared 6 bases from V and 8 bases from J, leaving 16 bases between. In germline, CDR1 is LGHNA, CDR2 YSLEER. The CDR3 extends over 14 amino acids. CDR3 loop: CASSQRRSGEKLFF. CDR3 bases: TGCGCCAGCAGTCAGAGAAGGTCGGGAGAAAAACTGTTTTTT.